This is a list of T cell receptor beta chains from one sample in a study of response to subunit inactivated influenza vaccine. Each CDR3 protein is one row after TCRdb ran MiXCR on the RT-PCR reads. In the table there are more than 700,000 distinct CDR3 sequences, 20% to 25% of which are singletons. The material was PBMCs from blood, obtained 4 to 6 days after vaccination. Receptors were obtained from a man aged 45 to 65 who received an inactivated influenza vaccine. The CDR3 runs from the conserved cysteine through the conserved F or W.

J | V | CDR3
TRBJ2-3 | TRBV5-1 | CASSLTGTSGLMVDTQYF
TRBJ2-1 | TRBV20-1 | CSATAGTFNEQFF
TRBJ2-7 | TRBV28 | CASTSNWLTSPSGDEQYF
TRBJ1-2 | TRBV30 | CAWSVSGTGVPYGYTF
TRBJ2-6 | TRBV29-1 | CSVGVGSRANVLTF
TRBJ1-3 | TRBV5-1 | CASSYDRGHGNTIYF
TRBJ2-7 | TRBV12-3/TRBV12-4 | CASSGRQASSYEQYF
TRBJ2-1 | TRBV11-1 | CASSLSVGGFGSYNEQFF
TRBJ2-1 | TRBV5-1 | CASSERGGDNEQFF
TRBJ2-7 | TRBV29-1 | CSATNSYEQYF
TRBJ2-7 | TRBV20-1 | CSAPSGSSYEQYF
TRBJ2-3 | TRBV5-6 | CASSPNPTDTQYF
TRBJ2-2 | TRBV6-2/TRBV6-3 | CASSYLRGTSSPGELFF
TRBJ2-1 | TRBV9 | CASSVELAGGFYNEQFF
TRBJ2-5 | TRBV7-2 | CASSKASETQYF
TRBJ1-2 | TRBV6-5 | CASSNRVRYTF
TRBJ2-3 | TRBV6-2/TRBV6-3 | CASSNPGTSGVDTQYF
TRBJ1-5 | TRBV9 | CASSPGGTGHQPQHF
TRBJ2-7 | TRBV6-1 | CASSDLWTGHEQYF
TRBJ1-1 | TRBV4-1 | CASSLWPDSATEAFF
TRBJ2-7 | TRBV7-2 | CASSSSSTSGRYEQYF
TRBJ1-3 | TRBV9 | CASSVTDVGNTIYF
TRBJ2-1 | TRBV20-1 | CSAVPGGSYNEQFF
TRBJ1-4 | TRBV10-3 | CATHDRRNEKLFF
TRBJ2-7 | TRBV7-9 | CASSGGLAGDSYEQYF
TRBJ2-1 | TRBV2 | CASRVGGDFFHEQFF
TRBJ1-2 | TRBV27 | CASSPLTGLYGYTF
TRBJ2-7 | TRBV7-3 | CASSLRAGVDEQYF
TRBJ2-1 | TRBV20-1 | CSAFADYSYNEQFF
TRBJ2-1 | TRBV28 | CASSFTRTSGGEQFF
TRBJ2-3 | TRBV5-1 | CASSFEGLPPDTQYF
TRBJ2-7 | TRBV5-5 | CASSLSARETYEQYF
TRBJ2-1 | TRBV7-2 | CASSFGGTGFYREQFF
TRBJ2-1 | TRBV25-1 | CASSDSTSSYNEQFF
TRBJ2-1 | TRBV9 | CASSSGQGAREQFF
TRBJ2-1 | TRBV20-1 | CSAPTGLAGSSYNEQFF
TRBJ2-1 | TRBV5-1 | CASSMDGSSYNEQFF
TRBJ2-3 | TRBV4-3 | CASSQEATRGADTQYF
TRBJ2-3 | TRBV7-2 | CASSLGNVQGGQYF
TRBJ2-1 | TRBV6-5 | CASSYSSGRANEQFF
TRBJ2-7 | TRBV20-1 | CSGSGAREEQYF
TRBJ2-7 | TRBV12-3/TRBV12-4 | CASSLPSGSIYEQYF
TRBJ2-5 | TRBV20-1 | CSAPPPAGSQETQYF
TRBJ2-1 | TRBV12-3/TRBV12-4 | CASRPGGLNEQFF
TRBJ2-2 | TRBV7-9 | CASSPPIRAGELFF
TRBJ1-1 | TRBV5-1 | CASRSTGNTEAFF
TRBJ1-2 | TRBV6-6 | CAISRTSNYGYTF
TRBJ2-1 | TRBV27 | CASSLSVGLLNEQFF
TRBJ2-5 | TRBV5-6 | CASSRPIGETQYF
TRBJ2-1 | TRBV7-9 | CASSLQGVGNEQFF
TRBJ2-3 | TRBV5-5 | CASSTSRFSTDTQYF
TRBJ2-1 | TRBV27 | CASSHLSRTGLNEQFF
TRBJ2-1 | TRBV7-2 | CASSLGLDYEQFF
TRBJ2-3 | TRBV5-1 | CASRTGADTQYF
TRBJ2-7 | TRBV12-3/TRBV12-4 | CASSFFAREQYF
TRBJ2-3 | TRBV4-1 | CASSQDWGSPDTQYF
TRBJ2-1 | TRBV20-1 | CSASKPVPNNEQFF
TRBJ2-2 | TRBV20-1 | CSARDQAPNTGELFF